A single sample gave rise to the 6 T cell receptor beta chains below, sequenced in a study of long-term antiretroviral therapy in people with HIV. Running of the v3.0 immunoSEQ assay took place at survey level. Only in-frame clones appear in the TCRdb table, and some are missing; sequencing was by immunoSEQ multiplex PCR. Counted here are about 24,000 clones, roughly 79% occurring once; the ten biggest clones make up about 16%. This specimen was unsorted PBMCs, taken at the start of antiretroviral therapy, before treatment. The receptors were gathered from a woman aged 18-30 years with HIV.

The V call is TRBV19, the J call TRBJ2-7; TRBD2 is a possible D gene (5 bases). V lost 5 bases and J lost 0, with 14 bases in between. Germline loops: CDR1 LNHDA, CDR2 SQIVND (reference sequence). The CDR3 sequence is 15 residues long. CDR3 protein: CASSDNHGSSYEQYF. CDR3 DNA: TGTGCCAGTAGTGATAACCATGGGAGCTCCTACGAGCAGTACTTC. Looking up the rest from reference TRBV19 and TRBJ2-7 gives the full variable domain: DGGITQSPKYLFRKEGQNVTLSCEQNLNHDAMYWYRQDPGQGLRLIYYSQIVNDFQKGDIAEGYSVSREKKESFPLTVTSAQKNPTAFYLCASSDNHGSSYEQYFGPGTRLTVT.

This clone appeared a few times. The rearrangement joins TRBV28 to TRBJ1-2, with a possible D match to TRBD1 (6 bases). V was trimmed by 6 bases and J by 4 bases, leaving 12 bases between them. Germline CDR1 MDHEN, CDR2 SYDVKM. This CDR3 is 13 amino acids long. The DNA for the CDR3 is TGTGCCAGCAGCTCCGGGACACCCTATGGCTACACCTTC. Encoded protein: CASSSGTPYGYTF.

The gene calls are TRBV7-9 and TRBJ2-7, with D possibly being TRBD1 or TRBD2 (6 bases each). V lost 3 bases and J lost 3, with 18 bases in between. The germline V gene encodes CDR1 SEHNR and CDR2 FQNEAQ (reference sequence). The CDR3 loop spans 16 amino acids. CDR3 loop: CASSFGGRQPVYEQYF. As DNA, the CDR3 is TGTGCCAGCAGCTTTGGGGGGCGGCAGCCTGTCTACGAGCAGTACTTC. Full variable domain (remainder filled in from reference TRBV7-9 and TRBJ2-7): DTGVSQNPRHKITKRGQNVTFRCDPISEHNRLYWYRQTLGQGPEFLTYFQNEAQLEKSRLLSDRFSAERPKGSFSTLEIQRTEQGDSAMYLCASSFGGRQPVYEQYFGPGTRLTVT.

CDR3 protein: CATSRVRESEKLFF. As DNA, the CDR3 is TGTGCCACCAGCAGGGTCAGGGAGAGTGAAAAACTGTTTTTT. V is TRBV15 and J is TRBJ1-4; weak D call: TRBD1 (5 bases). Germline assignment: CDR1 LNHNV and CDR2 YYDKDF (reference sequence). The CDR3 covers 14 residues. Trimming took 3 bases from V and 7 from J, leaving 12 bases between them. The full variable domain, rest sourced from reference TRBV15 and TRBJ1-4, is DAMVIQNPRYQVTQFGKPVTLSCSQTLNHNVMYWYQQKSSQAPKLLFHYYDKDFNNEADTPDNFQSRRPNTSFCFLDIRSPGLGDTAMYLCATSRVRESEKLFFGSGTQLSVL.

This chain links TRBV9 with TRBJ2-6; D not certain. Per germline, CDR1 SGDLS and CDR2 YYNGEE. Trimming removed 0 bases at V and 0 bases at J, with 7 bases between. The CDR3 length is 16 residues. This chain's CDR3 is CASSVGFSSGANVLTF. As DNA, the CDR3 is TGTGCCAGCAGCGTAGGGTTTTCCTCTGGGGCCAACGTCCTGACTTTC.

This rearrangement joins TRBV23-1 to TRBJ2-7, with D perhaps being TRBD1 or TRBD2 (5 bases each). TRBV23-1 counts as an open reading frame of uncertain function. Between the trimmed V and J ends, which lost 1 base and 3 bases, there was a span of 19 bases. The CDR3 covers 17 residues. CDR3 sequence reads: CASSQCRGKAADYEQYF. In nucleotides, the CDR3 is TGCGCCAGCAGTCAATGCCGGGGCAAGGCGGCGGACTACGAGCAGTACTTC.